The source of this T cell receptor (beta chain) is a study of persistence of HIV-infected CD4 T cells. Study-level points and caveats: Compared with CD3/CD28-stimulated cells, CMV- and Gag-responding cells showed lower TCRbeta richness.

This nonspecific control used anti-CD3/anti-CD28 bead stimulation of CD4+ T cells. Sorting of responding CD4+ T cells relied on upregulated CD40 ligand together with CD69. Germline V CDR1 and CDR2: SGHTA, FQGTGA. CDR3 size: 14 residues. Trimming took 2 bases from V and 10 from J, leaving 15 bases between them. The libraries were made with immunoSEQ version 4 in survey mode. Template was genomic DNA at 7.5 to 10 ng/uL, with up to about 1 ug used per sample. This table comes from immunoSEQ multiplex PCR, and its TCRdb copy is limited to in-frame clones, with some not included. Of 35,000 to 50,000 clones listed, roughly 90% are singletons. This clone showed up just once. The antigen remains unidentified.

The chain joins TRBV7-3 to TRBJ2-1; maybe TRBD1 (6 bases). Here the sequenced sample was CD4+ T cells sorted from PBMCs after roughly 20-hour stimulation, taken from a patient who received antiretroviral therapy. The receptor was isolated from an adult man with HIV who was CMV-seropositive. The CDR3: CASSLGVGGREQFF. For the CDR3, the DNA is TGTGCCAGCAGCTTAGGGGTAGGGGGACGCGAGCAGTTCTTC.